This T cell receptor beta chain was sequenced in a study of OX40 agonist ivuxolimab in advanced cancers. Context from the whole study: Ivuxolimab, which targeted the costimulatory receptor OX40 (CD134), was an agonistic, fully human IgG2 monoclonal antibody. Intravenous ivuxolimab was administered to patients every 2 weeks at six dose levels: 0.01, 0.1, 0.3, 1.5, 3 and 10 mg/kg. Of the roughly 50 dose-escalation patients, hepatocellular carcinoma was present in approximately 20, melanoma in about 15, renal cell carcinoma in 9 and head and neck cancer in 9. A male proportion of roughly 80% and a mean age of 60 years, ranging from about 20 to 79, were recorded for the dose-escalation cohort. Prior anti-PD-1, anti-PD-L1 or anti-CTLA-4 therapy was permitted, and checkpoint inhibitors had been received by less than 45% of dose-escalation patients. Partial responses were achieved by three dose-escalation patients, of whom one had hepatocellular carcinoma and two had cutaneous melanoma. Peripheral TCRbeta sequencing was intended to test whether TCR sequence diversity was altered and clonal T-cell expansion was caused by ivuxolimab. The monotherapy dose-escalation portion (N ≈ 55 patients) of the phase I ivuxolimab trial is reported in the paper. The research as a whole found: Low levels of normalized T-cell clonal expansion were also seen in some nonresponding patients. At doses of 0.1 to 3.0 mg/kg, clonal expansion of both CD4+ and CD8+ blood T cells was observed from baseline to week 6. Which antigens the clonally expanded peripheral T cells were specific for was not determined. In the 0.1-3.0 mg/kg groups, partial responders were among the patients with the lowest normalized peripheral clonal expansion, particularly in CD8+ T cells. On average, CD8+ T cells showed more expanded clones than CD4+ T cells after ivuxolimab.

The trial excluded patients who had a history of autoimmune disease or were on systemic immunosuppression. Peripheral blood for TCR sequencing was collected from all dose cohorts at baseline, on cycle 4 day 1, and on cycle 7 day 1. Samples came from an open-label, multicenter, first-in-human phase I dose-escalation trial of ivuxolimab. Adults with locally advanced or metastatic melanoma, renal cell carcinoma, hepatocellular carcinoma or head and neck squamous cell carcinoma were enrolled in the trial. Before TCR sequencing, CD4+ T cells and CD8+ T cells from peripheral blood were sorted into separate populations. At the junction V is shortened by 1 base and J by 0 bases, with 8 bases in between. The germline V gene encodes CDR1 SGDLS and CDR2 YYNGEE. The CDR3 numbers 15 residues from cysteine through phenylalanine. The retained sequence is limited to the CDR3, 45 bases, with the frame set at the first base.

In regard to this clone: It has no known antigen specificity. No base quality information exists; no much larger clone differs at one position.

Genomic DNA was isolated from the sorted cells so that the TCRbeta CDR3 region could be sequenced. The immunoSEQ Assay was used for sequencing of TCRbeta CDR3 regions. The source is immuneACCESS, and TCRdb retained only in-frame sequences with V and J called. Part of the clones is not carried over; for the studies checked, unresolved V genes explain less than half of this, and the remainder is unexplained. For this sample there are about 73,000 clones; 90% appear just once. Together, the top ten hold 0.5% to 0.55% of the sample. The rearrangement combines TRBV9 with TRBJ2-1; a weak D assignment points to TRBD1 (6 bases agree). Sequences were derived from CD4+ or CD8+ T cells sorted from blood, sampled in a trial of the OX40 agonist ivuxolimab. This receptor was obtained from an adult with an advanced solid tumor such as melanoma, head and neck, liver or kidney cancer. CDR3 sequence: CASSVQGSSYNEQFF. Read as DNA, the sequence is TGTGCCAGCAGCGTACAGGGGAGCTCCTACAATGAGCAGTTCTTC.